This record concerns one T cell receptor (beta chain) sequence. Its antigen is undetermined. Through 5' RACE with UMI labels, the TRB cDNA libraries were prepared. Reanalyzing the 5' RACE reads, TCRdb keeps one entry per CDR3 protein, without DNA. The specimen's table records about 94,000 distinct CDR3 sequences. Cells classed as naive CD8+ T cells were CD45RO-CCR7+CD27+CD95-. The CDR3 length is 15 residues. CDR1 SQVTM and CDR2 ANQGSEA come from the germline V gene. These data come from a study of CXCR3-negative and CXCR3-positive naive CD8 T cells. Study-wide results and caveats: Compared with CXCR3-negative naive cells, CXCR3-positive naive cells showed more hydrophobic TRB CDR3s. Much lower diversity was found in memory CD8+ cells, while both naive subsets had comparably high diversity.

The J gene is TRBJ2-1, the V gene TRBV29-1; TCRdb's D call, TRBD2, is unchecked because there is no DNA. Sequenced: naive CXCR3+ CD8+ T cells from blood. Indicated subset: CD45RO-CCR7+CD27+CD95- naive CD8+ T cells expressing CXCR3 (TNR3+). The source of this sequence is a human donor in good health. Some clones in this sample may be carry-over from other donors' samples. CDR3 amino acids: CSVVSSGGAINEQFF.